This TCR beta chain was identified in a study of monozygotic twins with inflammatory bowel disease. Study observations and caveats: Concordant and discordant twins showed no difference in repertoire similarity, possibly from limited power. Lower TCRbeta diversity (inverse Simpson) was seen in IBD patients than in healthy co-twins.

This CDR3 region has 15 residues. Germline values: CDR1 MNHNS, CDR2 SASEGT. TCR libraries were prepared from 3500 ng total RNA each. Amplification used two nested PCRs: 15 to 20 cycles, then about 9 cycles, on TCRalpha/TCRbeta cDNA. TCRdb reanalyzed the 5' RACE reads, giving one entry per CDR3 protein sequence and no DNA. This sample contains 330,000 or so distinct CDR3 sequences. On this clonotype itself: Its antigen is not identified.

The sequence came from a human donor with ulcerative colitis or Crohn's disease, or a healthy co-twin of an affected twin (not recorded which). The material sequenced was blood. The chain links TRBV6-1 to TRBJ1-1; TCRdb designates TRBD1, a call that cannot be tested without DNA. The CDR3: CASSLAGTGRTEAFF.